This T cell receptor beta chain was sequenced during a study of blood T cell repertoires in COVID-19. Background on the study: Specimens from acute and convalescent COVID-19 originated in the United States, Italy and Spain. From T cells, B-cell-depleted T cells, or PBMCs came the material, which was cDNA or gDNA.

In the original workflow: Nucleated cell number was recorded as an estimate derived from reference gene primer amplification. Generated by immunoSEQ multiplex PCR, the TCRdb table keeps only in-frame clones and is missing some. That table furnishes V, J and clone size, whereas the DNA furnished D and trimming. Counted here are 160,000 or so clones, approximately 82% occurring once; the ten biggest clones make up 9.8%. Per germline, CDR1 PRHDT and CDR2 FYEKMQ (reference sequence). Trimming pared 6 bases from V and 5 bases from J, leaving 19 bases between. This CDR3 is built from 15 residues. The chain links TRBV13 to TRBJ2-5; tentatively, D is TRBD1 (6 bases). The receptor's source is a woman aged 45-59 years with acute or convalescent COVID-19. Sequencing used peripheral blood. DNA for the CDR3: TGTGCCAGCAGACGTCTTGACAGGCCCGGGGAGACCCAGTACTTC. Protein product: CASRRLDRPGETQYF.